The TCR beta chain described here comes from a study of blood T cell repertoires in COVID-19 (dated by TCRdb to the early 2020s). Broadly, across the study: Samples covering the acute and convalescent phases of COVID-19 were provided by collaborators in the United States, Italy and Spain. Where available, HLA class I and class II types were taken from metadata supplied by the sample provider and were not determined by assay-based typing. Samples came from the ongoing ImmuneRACE study (first 160 participants) plus 1,254 subjects from 6 global collaborators. Sample metadata almost always included a de-identified subject ID, COVID-19 status, age in years and sex. The prospective study material was composed of cDNA or gDNA derived from T cells, B-cell-depleted T cells, or PBMCs. The repertoires were released in a freely available public database meant as a resource for research on the immune response to SARS-CoV-2. Deeply sampled blood TCRbeta repertoires from subjects exposed to, actively infected with, or recovered from COVID-19 were included in the dataset.

Results and caveats for the whole study, not just this receptor: The quantity of clinical and demographic metadata differed by source and by participant and was supplied without curation.

Whole blood was collected in K2EDTA tubes by collaborating institutions according to the institutions' own protocols. For TCRbeta analysis, collaborators shipped samples in one of three forms: frozen whole blood, isolated PBMCs, or DNA extracted from either of those sample types. This clone occurred once. Its target antigen remains unknown. The input lacks base qualities; no much larger clone sits a single base away. The immunoSEQ Assay, a bias-controlled multiplex PCR, was used to amplify TCRbeta CDR3 regions from genomic DNA. The original pipeline was this. Nucleated cell counts per sample were estimated from amplification of reference gene primers within the assay. Sequence reads were collapsed and filtered to measure the absolute abundance of every unique TCRbeta CDR3 rearrangement. Productive Simpson clonality was computed per sample as the square root of Simpson's diversity index over productive rearrangements. Held by TCRdb, this immuneACCESS table contains in-frame sequences only and omits some clones. Under half of the omission traces to an unresolved V gene where checked; the cause of the rest is unknown. V and J calls and clone size are given by that table; D and trimming were obtained from the DNA. A total of fewer than 350,000 clones appear in this sample, 81% of them only once. About 2.9% of the sample belongs to the ten largest clones.

Based on the germline V gene (reference sequence), the CDR1 and CDR2 sequences are LGHDT and YNNKEL. Relative to germline, V is missing 5 bases and J is missing 6 bases, with 6 bases of the junction outside any gene match. The CDR3, from cysteine to phenylalanine, totals 16 residues. The sequence is cut down to CDR3 DNA, 48 bases in frame from base 1. This TCR derives from a woman aged 55-69 years with active or convalescent COVID-19. This receptor chain uses TRBV3-1 (or the pseudogene TRBV3-2) and TRBJ1-6, with 11 junctional bases fitting TRBD1. Sequenced material: peripheral blood. The nucleotides read TGTGCCAGCAGCAGGGGACAGGGGGTCCCTAATTCACCCCTCCACTTT. This codes for CASSRGQGVPNSPLHF.